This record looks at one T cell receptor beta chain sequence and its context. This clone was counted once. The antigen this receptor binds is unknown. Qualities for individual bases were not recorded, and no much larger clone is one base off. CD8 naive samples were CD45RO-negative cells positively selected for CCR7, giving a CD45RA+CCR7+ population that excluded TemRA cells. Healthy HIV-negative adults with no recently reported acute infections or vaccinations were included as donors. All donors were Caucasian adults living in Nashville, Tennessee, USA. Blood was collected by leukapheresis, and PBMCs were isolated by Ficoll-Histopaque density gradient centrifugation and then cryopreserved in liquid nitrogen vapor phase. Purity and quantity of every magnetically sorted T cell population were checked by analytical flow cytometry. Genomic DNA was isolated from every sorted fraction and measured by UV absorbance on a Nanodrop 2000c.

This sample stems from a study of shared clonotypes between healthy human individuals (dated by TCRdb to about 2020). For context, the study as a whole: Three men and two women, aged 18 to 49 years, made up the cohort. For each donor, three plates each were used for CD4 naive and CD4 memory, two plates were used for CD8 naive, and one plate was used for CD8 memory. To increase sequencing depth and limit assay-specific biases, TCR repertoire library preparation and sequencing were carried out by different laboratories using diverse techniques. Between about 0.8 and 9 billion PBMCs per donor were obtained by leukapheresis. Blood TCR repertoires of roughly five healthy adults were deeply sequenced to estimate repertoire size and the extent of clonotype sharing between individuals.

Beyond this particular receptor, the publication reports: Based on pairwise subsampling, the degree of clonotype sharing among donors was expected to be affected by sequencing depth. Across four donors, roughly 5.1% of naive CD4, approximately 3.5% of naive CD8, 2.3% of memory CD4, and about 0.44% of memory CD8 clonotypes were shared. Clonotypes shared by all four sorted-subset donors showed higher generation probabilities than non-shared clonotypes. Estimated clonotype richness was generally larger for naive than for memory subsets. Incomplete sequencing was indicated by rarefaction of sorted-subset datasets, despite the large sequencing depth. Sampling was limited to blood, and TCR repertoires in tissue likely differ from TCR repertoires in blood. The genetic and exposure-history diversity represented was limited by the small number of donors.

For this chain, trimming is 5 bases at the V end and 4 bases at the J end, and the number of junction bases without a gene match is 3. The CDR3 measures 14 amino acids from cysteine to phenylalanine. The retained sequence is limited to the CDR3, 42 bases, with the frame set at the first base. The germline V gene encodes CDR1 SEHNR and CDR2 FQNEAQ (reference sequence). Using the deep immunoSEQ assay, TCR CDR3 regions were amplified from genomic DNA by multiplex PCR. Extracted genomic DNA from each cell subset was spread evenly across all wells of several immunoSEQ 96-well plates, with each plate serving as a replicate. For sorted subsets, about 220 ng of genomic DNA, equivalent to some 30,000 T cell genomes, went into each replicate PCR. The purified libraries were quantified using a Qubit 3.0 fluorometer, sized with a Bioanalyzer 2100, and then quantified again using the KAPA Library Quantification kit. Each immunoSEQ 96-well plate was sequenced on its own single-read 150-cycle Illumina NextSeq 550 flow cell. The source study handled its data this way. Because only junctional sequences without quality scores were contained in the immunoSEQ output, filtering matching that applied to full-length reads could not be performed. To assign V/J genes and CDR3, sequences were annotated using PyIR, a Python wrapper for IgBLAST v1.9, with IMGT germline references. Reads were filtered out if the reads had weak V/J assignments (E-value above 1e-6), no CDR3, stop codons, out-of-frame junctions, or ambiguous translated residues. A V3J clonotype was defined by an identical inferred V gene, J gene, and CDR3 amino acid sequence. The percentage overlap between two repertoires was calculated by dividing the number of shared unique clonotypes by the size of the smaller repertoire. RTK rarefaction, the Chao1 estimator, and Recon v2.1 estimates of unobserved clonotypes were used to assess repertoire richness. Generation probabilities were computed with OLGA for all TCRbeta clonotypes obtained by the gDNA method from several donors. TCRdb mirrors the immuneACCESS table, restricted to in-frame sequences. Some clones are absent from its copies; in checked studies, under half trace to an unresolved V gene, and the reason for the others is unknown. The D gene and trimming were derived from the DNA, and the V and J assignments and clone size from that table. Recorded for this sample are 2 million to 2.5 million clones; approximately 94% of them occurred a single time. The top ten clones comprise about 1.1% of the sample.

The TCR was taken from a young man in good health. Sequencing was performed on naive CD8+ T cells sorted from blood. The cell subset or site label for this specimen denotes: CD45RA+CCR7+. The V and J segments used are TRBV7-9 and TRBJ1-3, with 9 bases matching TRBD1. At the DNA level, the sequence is TGTGCCAGCAGCGGGACAGGGAAAGGAAACACCATATATTTT. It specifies CASSGTGKGNTIYF.